Shown below are 17 T cell receptor beta chains from a single sample sequenced in a study of blood T cell repertoires in COVID-19. Here immunoSEQ multiplex PCR was the method, and the copy in TCRdb shows in-frame clones only, minus some. The data show about 91,000 clones, with 85% to 90% seen just once and 4.5% to 6% held by the top ten. The source material was peripheral blood. These receptors were taken from a woman aged 80 or over with active COVID-19.

This clone has more than one count but fewer than ten. V is TRBV18 and J is TRBJ1-5; D ambiguous. This CDR3 has 13 amino acids. Trimming pared 0 bases from V and 4 bases from J, leaving 4 bases between. Germline-derived CDR1 and CDR2 are KGHSH and LQKENI. The CDR3 bases are TGTGCCAGCTCACCACCCGGGAATCAGCCCCAGCATTTT. It codes for CASSPPGNQPQHF.

V and J are TRBV2 and TRBJ2-1; 13 bases match TRBD2. Germline CDR1 reads SNHLY; CDR2 reads FYNNEI. Trimming at V came to 5 bases and at J to 3 bases, leaving 7 bases not matched to a gene. The CDR3 length is 17 residues. CDR3 residues: CASSPGTSGNSYNEQFF. DNA of the CDR3: TGTGCCAGCAGTCCTGGGACTAGCGGGAACAGCTACAATGAGCAGTTCTTC.

The V gene is TRBV21-1, the J gene TRBJ2-7; the table's D call of TRBD2 was not tested on the DNA. TRBV21-1 is a documented pseudogene. This CDR3 has 18 amino acids. The CDR3 DNA sequence: TGTGCCAGCAGGGAAAACGCGGGGCTAGCGGGAGTGGCCTACGAGCAGTACTTC. This translates into CASRENAGLAGVAYEQYF.

There are a few counts of this clone. J is TRBJ2-7 and V is TRBV5-5, with D uncertain. CDR3 length: 12 residues. CDR1 is SGHKS, CDR2 YYEKEE, per germline (reference sequence). Trimming took off 2 bases at V and 4 bases at J, with 7 bases between the two ends. The CDR3 DNA is TGTGCCAGCAGCTTAACTACGTACGAGCAGTACTTC. It codes for CASSLTTYEQYF.

The chain couples TRBV27 to TRBJ2-5; D might be TRBD1 (6 bases). The CDR3 length is 14 residues. Germline V CDR1 and CDR2: MNHEY, SMNVEV (reference sequence). V was cut by 6 bases and J by 2 bases, with 13 bases left in between. CDR3 sequence reads: CASRGQGRQETQYF. The CDR3 DNA sequence: TGTGCCAGCAGAGGCCAGGGGCGGCAAGAGACCCAGTACTTC.

J is TRBJ2-7 and V is TRBV28; perhaps TRBD1 as D (5 bases). Trimming cost V 6 bases and J 7 bases, with 16 bases left between them. This CDR3 comprises 13 residues. Germline CDR1 MDHEN, CDR2 SYDVKM. CDR3 in amino acids: CASRPQGLGEQYF. DNA of the CDR3: TGTGCCAGCAGGCCCCAGGGTTTAGGGGAGCAGTACTTC.

The V call is TRBV6-2 or TRBV6-3, the J call TRBJ1-2; D ambiguous. The germline CDR1 and CDR2 sequences are MNHEY and SVGEGT. This CDR3 comprises 12 residues. V was cut by 5 bases and J by 2 bases, with 6 bases left in between. The CDR3 loop is CASSTQNYGYTF. The CDR3 coding sequence is TGTGCCAGCAGTACACAGAACTATGGCTACACCTTC.

This clone was observed a handful of times. DNA for the CDR3: TGTGCCAGCAGCTCAACAGGGGGCGCGGGAGAGACCCAGTACTTC. This gives the protein CASSSTGGAGETQYF. V is TRBV7-9 and J is TRBJ2-5; 9 bases line up with TRBD1. CDR1 and CDR2 (germline): SEHNR, FQNEAQ (reference sequence). V lost 4 bases, J lost 4 bases, and 7 bases stayed unmatched. The CDR3 totals 15 residues.

The table lists this clone with a count of one. This chain joins TRBV5-1 and TRBJ2-5; 11 nucleotides match TRBD1. Germline V gene data show CDR1 as SGHRS and CDR2 as YFSETQ. The CDR3 is 14 residues long. After removal of 4 bases from V and 4 bases from J, the junction contained 3 bases not matched to a gene. CDR3: CASSRTGGVETQYF. CDR3 in DNA: TGCGCCAGCAGCCGGACAGGGGGCGTAGAGACCCAGTACTTC.

The chain is built from TRBV4-1 and TRBJ2-1; D is undetermined. This CDR3 is 16 amino acids long. Germline loops: CDR1 MGHRA, CDR2 YSYEKL. V lost 0 bases, J lost 3 bases, and 12 bases lay in between. CDR3 region: CASSQDEALRYNEQFF. The CDR3 DNA sequence: TGCGCCAGCAGCCAAGATGAAGCGCTCCGCTACAATGAGCAGTTCTTC.

This clone was counted only a few times. The gene calls are TRBV27 and TRBJ1-3, with D unresolved. The CDR3 is made up of 15 amino acids. Trimming cost V 5 bases and J 0 bases, with 11 bases left between them. CDR1 is MNHEY and CDR2 is SMNVEV in the germline V gene (reference sequence). The CDR3 coding sequence is TGTGCCAGCAGTCTCCGGTATCGCTCTGGAAACACCATATATTTT. Its protein is CASSLRYRSGNTIYF.

Here the CDR3 reads CASSYNRAGIQDYGYTF. The CDR3 DNA reads TGTGCCAGCAGTTACAACAGGGCCGGGATACAGGACTATGGCTACACCTTC. The V and J genes are TRBV27 and TRBJ1-2; perhaps TRBD1 as D (6 bases). Germline CDR1 reads MNHEY; CDR2 reads SMNVEV (reference sequence). CDR3 size: 17 residues. Trimming removed 4 bases at V and 3 bases at J, with 21 bases between.

The chain recombines TRBV28 with TRBJ1-2; no clear D. Germline CDR1 is MDHEN and CDR2 is SYDVKM. This CDR3 is 13 amino acids long. With 3 bases removed from V and 0 bases from J, the gap between germline ends came to 5 bases. The CDR3 DNA sequence: TGTGCCAGCAGTTTGGGAGCTAACTATGGCTACACCTTC. It translates to CASSLGANYGYTF.

This chain joins TRBV7-9 and TRBJ2-5, with 7 positions matching TRBD2. CDR1 is SEHNR and CDR2 is FQNEAQ in the germline V gene (reference sequence). V dropped 5 bases and J dropped 4; count of bases not matched to a gene: 16. The CDR3 extends over 17 amino acids. Here the CDR3 DNA reads TGTGCCAGCAGCGCCCGGACTAGACCCATGCTCGGAGAGACCCAGTACTTC. Encoded protein: CASSARTRPMLGETQYF.

The chain joins TRBV28 to TRBJ2-3, with 12 bases that match TRBD2. Germline V CDR1 and CDR2: MDHEN, SYDVKM. The CDR3 runs 16 residues. J was trimmed by 5 bases and V by 3 bases; bases with no gene match: 6. In DNA, the CDR3 is TGTGCCAGCAGTTTTGGGAGACTAGCGGGAGTAGATACGCAGTATTTT. This codes for CASSFGRLAGVDTQYF.

This chain connects TRBV9 to TRBJ2-1; 11 nucleotides line up with TRBD2. The ends lost 3 bases at V and 9 bases at J; junction bases unmatched: 5. This CDR3 contains 14 residues. Germline lookup yields CDR1 SGDLS and CDR2 YYNGEE. This chain's CDR3 is CASSASSGRSEQFF. CDR3 nucleotide sequence: TGTGCCAGCAGCGCCTCTAGCGGGAGGTCTGAGCAGTTCTTC.

This clone was detected once. This sequence joins TRBV7-3 and TRBJ2-1; 12 positions match TRBD2. The CDR3 runs to 15 residues. V lost 5 bases and J lost 8; bases outside the gene matches: 7. CDR1 is SGHTA and CDR2 is FQGTGA in the germline V gene. CDR3 in amino acids: CASSATSGGVDEQFF. The CDR3 bases are TGTGCCAGCAGCGCGACTAGCGGGGGAGTCGATGAGCAGTTCTTC.